One sample yielded the 21 T cell receptor beta chains listed below, sequenced in a study of shared clonotypes between healthy human individuals. Here immunoSEQ multiplex PCR was the method, and the copy in TCRdb shows in-frame clones only, minus some. The top ten hold 0.1% to 0.15% of the sample, which has about 2 million clones, 90% to 95% seen once. The sample consisted of naive CD4+ T cells sorted from blood. Described subset: CD45RA+ positively selected. These receptor sequences come from a man aged 18 to 30 in good health.

Notes on this clone: The same CDR3 also results from other DNA sequences found in this sample. This sequence joins TRBV9 and TRBJ1-6; tentatively, D is TRBD1 (5 bases). CDR3 length: 14 amino acids. V was shortened by 0 bases and J by 4 bases, with 5 bases between the two germline ends. The germline gives CDR1 SGDLS, CDR2 YYNGEE. The DNA for the CDR3 is TGTGCCAGCAGCGTAGAGGGGTATAATTCACCCCTCCACTTT. Translation gives CASSVEGYNSPLHF.

The J gene is TRBJ2-7, the V gene TRBV11-2; 9 bases are a match to TRBD1. The CDR3 covers 16 residues. With 4 bases clipped from V and 4 bases from J, the junction kept 11 bases outside the gene matches. Germline CDR1 reads SGHAT; CDR2 reads FQNNGV. The CDR3 bases are TGTGCCAGCAGCTCCACCGGACAGGGGAAAAATTACGAGCAGTACTTC. This translates into CASSSTGQGKNYEQYF. Full variable domain (remainder filled in from reference TRBV11-2 and TRBJ2-7): EAGVAQSPRYKIIEKRQSVAFWCNPISGHATLYWYQQILGQGPKLLIQFQNNGVVDDSQLPKDRFSAERLKGVDSTLKIQPAKLEDSAVYLCASSSTGQGKNYEQYFGPGTRLTVT.

The rearrangement uses TRBV19 and TRBJ1-5, with no clear D. Germline V gene lookup returns CDR1 LNHDA and CDR2 SQIVND (reference sequence). V shed 10 bases and J shed 7 bases, with 14 bases lying between them. The CDR3 has 12 amino acids. CDR3 coding DNA: TGTGCCACCTCGGACTTGGTGCAGCCCCAGCATTTT. The encoded protein is CATSDLVQPQHF.

This sequence joins TRBV18 and TRBJ2-7; perhaps TRBD2 as D (5 bases). The V gene lost 5 bases and the J gene lost 7 bases, with 12 bases spanning the gap. The CDR3 spans 12 residues. From germline, CDR1 is KGHSH and CDR2 LQKENI. Written as DNA, the CDR3 is TGTGCCAGCTCAAGGGAGAGCGGAGAGCAGTACTTC. Protein sequence: CASSRESGEQYF.

The chain uses TRBV6-6 and TRBJ2-1, with TRBD1 identical over 10 bases. Trimming took 2 bases from V and 6 from J; bases not matched to a gene: 7. This CDR3 has 16 amino acids. The germline V gene encodes CDR1 MNHNY and CDR2 SVGAGI (reference sequence). This CDR3 is CASSYVQDRGRNEQFF. As DNA, the CDR3 is TGTGCCAGCAGTTACGTCCAAGACAGGGGGCGCAATGAGCAGTTCTTC.

The chain links TRBV9 to TRBJ2-2, with D perhaps matching TRBD1 (6 bases). Trimming took off 4 bases at V and 5 bases at J, with 9 bases between the two ends. CDR1 is SGDLS and CDR2 is YYNGEE in the germline V gene. The CDR3 extends over 13 amino acids. Here the CDR3 DNA reads TGTGCCAGCAGCCGACAGGCGACCGGGGAGCTGTTTTTT. Translating it yields CASSRQATGELFF.

The rearrangement joins TRBV5-1 to TRBJ1-5; the D is unclear. CDR3 length: 14 amino acids. Germline values: CDR1 SGHRS, CDR2 YFSETQ. V dropped 1 base and J dropped 2 bases, with 7 bases sitting between them. CDR3 DNA: TGCGCCAGCAGCTTGAACGGGGGCAATCAGCCCCAGCATTTT. Residues: CASSLNGGNQPQHF.

This chain joins TRBV7-9 and TRBJ1-5, with 7 bases fitting TRBD1. The CDR3 is 15 amino acids. CDR1 SEHNR and CDR2 FQNEAQ come from the germline V gene (reference sequence). The J segment lost 5 bases and the V segment lost 1 base, leaving 5 bases of the junction unmatched. In nucleotides, the CDR3 is TGTGCCAGCAGCTTAGTTGGGACAGTTGATCAGCCCCAGCATTTT. Translated: CASSLVGTVDQPQHF. The full variable domain, in which reference TRBV7-9 and TRBJ1-5 provide the parts outside the CDR3, is DTGVSQNPRHKITKRGQNVTFRCDPISEHNRLYWYRQTLGQGPEFLTYFQNEAQLEKSRLLSDRFSAERPKGSFSTLEIQRTEQGDSAMYLCASSLVGTVDQPQHFGDGTRLSIL.

In this sample, this clone turned up once. This CDR3 is CASRGPGQHEQFF. DNA for the CDR3: TGTGCCAGCAGGGGGCCGGGACAACATGAGCAGTTCTTC. J is TRBJ2-1 and V is TRBV5-4; D perhaps matches TRBD1 (6 bases). Trimming cost V 5 bases and J 8 bases, with 14 bases left between them. The V gene's germline CDR1 is SGHNT and CDR2 YYREEE (reference sequence). CDR3 length: 13 amino acids.

The chain recombines TRBV30 with TRBJ1-5; unclear D gene. The V end lost 1 base, the J end lost 6 bases, and 13 bases lay between the germline ends. From germline, CDR1 is GTSNPN and CDR2 SVGIG (reference sequence). The CDR3 runs 14 residues. As DNA, the CDR3 is TGTGCCTGGAGTGCCAGGTCCGTGGGTCAGCCCCAGCATTTT. It encodes CAWSARSVGQPQHF.

This sequence joins TRBV2 and TRBJ2-3, with 9 bases aligning to TRBD1. The CDR3 has 15 amino acids. The junction had 10 bases not matched to a gene; V was cut back by 6 bases and J by 6 bases. Germline V gives CDR1 SNHLY, CDR2 FYNNEI. CDR3 amino acids: CASSDPGQGADTQYF. The CDR3 coding sequence is TGTGCCAGCAGCGACCCGGGACAGGGCGCGGATACGCAGTATTTT.

The chain links TRBV5-1 to TRBJ2-1, with a tentative D call TRBD2 (6 bases). CDR3 size: 14 residues. V was clipped by 4 bases and J by 9 bases, with 17 bases between them. CDR1 is SGHRS, CDR2 YFSETQ, per germline. CDR3 region: CASSLSYRGSEQFF. Written as DNA, the CDR3 is TGCGCCAGCAGCCTGTCCTATCGGGGGAGTGAGCAGTTCTTC.

This clone showed up just once. The rearrangement joins TRBV11-2 to TRBJ2-7; no reliable D call. V was pared by 0 bases and J by 3 bases, with 12 bases between. The CDR3 has 15 residues. Germline assignment: CDR1 SGHAT and CDR2 FQNNGV. Written as DNA, the CDR3 is TGTGCCAGCAGCTTAGAAGGTTACCAAAACTACGAGCAGTACTTC. Translating it yields CASSLEGYQNYEQYF.

CDR3 in DNA: TGTGCCAGTTCCACCGGGGCCAACTATTCACCCCTCCACTTT. Translated, it gives CASSTGANYSPLHF. The chain carries TRBV6-1 and TRBJ1-6, with TRBD1 as a possible D gene (5 bases). V was pared by 9 bases and J by 8 bases, with 17 bases between. The CDR3 has 14 residues. Germline V gene lookup returns CDR1 MNHNS and CDR2 SASEGT.

Details on this clone: The junction shows a germline mismatch at one end, possibly a read error. This chain uses TRBV28 with TRBJ1-6; D is possibly TRBD1 (5 bases). CDR1 is MDHEN, CDR2 SYDVKM, per germline. The CDR3 is 13 residues long. The CDR3 sequence is CATRQTYNSPLHF. CDR3 bases: TGTGCCACGAGACAGACCTACAATTCACCCCTCCACTTT.

With regard to this clone: This sample includes further DNA sequences coding for the same CDR3. The chain has TRBV6-6 and TRBJ2-7; unclear D gene. The CDR3 is 13 residues long. The germline gives CDR1 MNHNY, CDR2 SVGAGI (reference sequence). Trimming shortened V by 6 bases and J by 3 bases, and 12 bases separated the two germline ends. The CDR3 protein is CASSEGRHYEQYF. In DNA form, the CDR3 reads TGTGCCAGCAGCGAAGGTAGACACTACGAGCAGTACTTC.

CDR3 residues: CASSLSSPGGQETQYF. CDR3 nucleotides: TGTGCCAGCAGTTTATCTTCCCCGGGGGGCCAAGAGACCCAGTACTTC. This chain links TRBV28 with TRBJ2-5; TRBD2 matches at 7 bases. The germline V gene encodes CDR1 MDHEN and CDR2 SYDVKM. The V and J ends lost 1 base and 1 base, in that order; junction bases with no gene match: 6. This CDR3 is built from 16 residues.

This chain uses TRBV4-1 with TRBJ2-7; 9 bases are shared with TRBD2. Losses at the gene ends were 3 bases for V and 6 bases for J; bases not matched to a gene: 9. CDR1 and CDR2 from the germline V gene are MGHRA and YSYEKL. The CDR3 covers 15 residues. CDR3 in amino acids: CASSQRPGLASEQYF. CDR3 DNA: TGCGCCAGCAGCCAGAGACCGGGACTAGCCTCCGAGCAGTACTTC.

This chain joins TRBV5-1 and TRBJ1-1; D is unclear. Germline CDR1 is SGHRS and CDR2 is YFSETQ. The CDR3 has 15 amino acids. V lost 4 bases to trimming and J lost 0 bases, with 13 bases between them. Written as DNA, the CDR3 is TGCGCCAGCAGCCGTGAGGCGTCGATGAACACTGAAGCTTTCTTT. Protein product: CASSREASMNTEAFF. Variable domain in full (rest from reference TRBV5-1 and TRBJ1-1): KAGVTQTPRYLIKTRGQQVTLSCSPISGHRSVSWYQQTPGQGLQFLFEYFSETQRNKGNFPGRFSGRQFSNSRSEMNVSTLELGDSALYLCASSREASMNTEAFFGQGTRLTVV.

V usage is TRBV5-1 and J usage is TRBJ1-4; the match to TRBD1 covers 9 bases. The V segment lost 0 bases and the J segment 0 bases; nucleotides outside the gene matches: 3. The CDR3 sequence is 17 residues long. Germline CDR1 reads SGHRS; CDR2 reads YFSETQ. The CDR3 sequence: CASSLARTGATNEKLFF. In DNA form, the CDR3 reads TGCGCCAGCAGCTTGGCTCGGACAGGGGCAACTAATGAAAAACTGTTTTTT.

V usage is TRBV2 and J usage is TRBJ1-2, with TRBD1 matching over 7 bases. The trim removed 6 bases at V and 4 bases at J, leaving 5 bases unmatched. Germline assignment: CDR1 SNHLY and CDR2 FYNNEI. The CDR3 length is 13 residues. The CDR3 DNA is TGTGCCAGCAGCCAGGGACAGTCCTATGGCTACACCTTC. Encoded protein: CASSQGQSYGYTF.